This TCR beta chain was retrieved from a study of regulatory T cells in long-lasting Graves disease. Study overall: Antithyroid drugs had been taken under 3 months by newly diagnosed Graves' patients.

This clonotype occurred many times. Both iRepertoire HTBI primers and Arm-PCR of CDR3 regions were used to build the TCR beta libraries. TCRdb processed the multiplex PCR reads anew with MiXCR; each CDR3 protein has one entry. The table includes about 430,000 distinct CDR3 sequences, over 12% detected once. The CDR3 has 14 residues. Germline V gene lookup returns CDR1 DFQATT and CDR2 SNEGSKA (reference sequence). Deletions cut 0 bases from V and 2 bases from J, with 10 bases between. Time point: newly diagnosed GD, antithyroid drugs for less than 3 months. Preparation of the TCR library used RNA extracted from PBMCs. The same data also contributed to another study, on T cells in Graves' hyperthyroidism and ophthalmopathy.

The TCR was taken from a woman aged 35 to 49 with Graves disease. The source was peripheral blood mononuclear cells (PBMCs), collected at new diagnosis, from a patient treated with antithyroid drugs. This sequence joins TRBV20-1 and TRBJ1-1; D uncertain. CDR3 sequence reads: CSARDLAGNTEAFF. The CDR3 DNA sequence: TGCAGTGCTAGAGATTTGGCAGGCAACACTGAAGCTTTCTTT.